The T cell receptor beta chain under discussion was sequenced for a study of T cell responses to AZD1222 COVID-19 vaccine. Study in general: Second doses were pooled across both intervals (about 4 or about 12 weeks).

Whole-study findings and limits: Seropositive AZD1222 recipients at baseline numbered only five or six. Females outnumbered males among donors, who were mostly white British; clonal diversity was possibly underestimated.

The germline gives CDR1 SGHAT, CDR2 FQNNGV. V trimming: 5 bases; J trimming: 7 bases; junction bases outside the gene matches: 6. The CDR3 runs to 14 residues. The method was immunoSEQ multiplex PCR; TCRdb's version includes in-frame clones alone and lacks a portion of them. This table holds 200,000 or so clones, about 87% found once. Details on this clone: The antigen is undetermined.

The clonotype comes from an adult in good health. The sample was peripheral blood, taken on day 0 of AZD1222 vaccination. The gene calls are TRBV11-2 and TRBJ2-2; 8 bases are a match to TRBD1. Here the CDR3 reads CASSPRTGHGELFF. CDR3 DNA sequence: TGTGCCAGCAGCCCTCGGACAGGGCACGGGGAGCTGTTTTTT. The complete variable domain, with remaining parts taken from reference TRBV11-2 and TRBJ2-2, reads EAGVAQSPRYKIIEKRQSVAFWCNPISGHATLYWYQQILGQGPKLLIQFQNNGVVDDSQLPKDRFSAERLKGVDSTLKIQPAKLEDSAVYLCASSPRTGHGELFFGEGSRLTVL.